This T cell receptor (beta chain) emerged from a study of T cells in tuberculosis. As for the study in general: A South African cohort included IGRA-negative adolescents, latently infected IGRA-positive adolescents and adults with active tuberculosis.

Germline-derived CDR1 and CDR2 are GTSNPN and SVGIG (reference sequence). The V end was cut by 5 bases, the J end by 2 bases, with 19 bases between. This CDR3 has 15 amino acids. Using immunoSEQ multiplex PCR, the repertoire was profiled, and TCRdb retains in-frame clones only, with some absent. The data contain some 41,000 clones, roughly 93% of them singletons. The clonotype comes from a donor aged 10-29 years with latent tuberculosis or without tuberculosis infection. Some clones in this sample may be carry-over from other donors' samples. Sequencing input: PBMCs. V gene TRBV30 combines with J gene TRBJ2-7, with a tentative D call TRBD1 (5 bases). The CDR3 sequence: CAWVRTKPSTYEQYV. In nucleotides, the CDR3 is TGTGCCTGGGTAAGGACAAAGCCCTCCACCTACGAGCAGTACGTC.